This TCR beta chain emerged from a study of neurological immune-mediated disorders. Notes on the study in general: The authors found no clinical or MRI feature associated with the multiple sclerosis repertoire cluster.

Trimming pared 6 bases from V and 4 bases from J, leaving 16 bases between. The CDR3 totals 15 residues. MiXCR, run by TCRdb on the 5' RACE reads, gives a single entry per CDR3 protein. This table holds about 66,000 distinct CDR3 sequences, 4.5% found once. Concerning this clonotype itself: Its antigen is unknown.

The rearrangement uses TRBV12-3 or TRBV12-4 and TRBJ1-3; no clear D gene. Input material: PBMCs. The clonotype originates from a man aged 25-45 years with multiple sclerosis. The DNA of the CDR3 is TGTGCCAGCAGGAAAGGACTACGGGTAGGAAACACCATATATTTT. It encodes CASRKGLRVGNTIYF.